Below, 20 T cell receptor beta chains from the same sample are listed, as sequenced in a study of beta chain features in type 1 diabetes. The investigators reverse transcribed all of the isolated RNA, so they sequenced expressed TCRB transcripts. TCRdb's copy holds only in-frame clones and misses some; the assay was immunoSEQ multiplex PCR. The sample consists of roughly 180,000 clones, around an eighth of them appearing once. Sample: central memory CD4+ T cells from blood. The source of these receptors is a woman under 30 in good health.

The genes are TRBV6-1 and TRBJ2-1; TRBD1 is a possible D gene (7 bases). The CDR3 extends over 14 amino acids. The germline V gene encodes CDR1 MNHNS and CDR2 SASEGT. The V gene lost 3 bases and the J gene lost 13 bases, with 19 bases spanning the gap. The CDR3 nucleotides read TGTGCCAGCAGTGACCGACAGGGAGGAGGTGGACAGTTCTTC. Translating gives CASSDRQGGGGQFF.

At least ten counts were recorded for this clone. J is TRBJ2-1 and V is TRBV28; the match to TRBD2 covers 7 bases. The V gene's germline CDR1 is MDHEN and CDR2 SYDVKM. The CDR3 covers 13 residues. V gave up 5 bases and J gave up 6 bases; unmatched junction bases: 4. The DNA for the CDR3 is TGTGCCAGCAGTCCTTCTAGCGGCAATGAGCAGTTCTTC. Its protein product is CASSPSSGNEQFF.

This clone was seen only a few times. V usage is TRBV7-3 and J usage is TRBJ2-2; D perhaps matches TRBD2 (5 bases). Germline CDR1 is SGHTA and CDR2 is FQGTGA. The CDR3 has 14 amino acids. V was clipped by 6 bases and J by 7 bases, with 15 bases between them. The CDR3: CASSPASNNGELFF. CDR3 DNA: TGTGCCAGCAGTCCGGCTAGCAATAACGGGGAGCTGTTTTTT.

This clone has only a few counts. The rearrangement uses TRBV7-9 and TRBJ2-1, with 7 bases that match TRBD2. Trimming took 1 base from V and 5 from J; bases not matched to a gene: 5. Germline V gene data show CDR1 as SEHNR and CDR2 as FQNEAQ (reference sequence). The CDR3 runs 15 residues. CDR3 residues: CASSLGGGADNEQFF. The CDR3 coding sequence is TGTGCCAGCAGCTTAGGGGGGGGAGCGGACAATGAGCAGTTCTTC.

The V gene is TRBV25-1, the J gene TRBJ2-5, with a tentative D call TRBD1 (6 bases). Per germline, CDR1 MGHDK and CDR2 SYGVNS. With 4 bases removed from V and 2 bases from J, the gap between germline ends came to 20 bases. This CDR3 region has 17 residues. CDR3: CASSGSGQGKEQETQYF. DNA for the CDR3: TGTGCCAGCAGTGGGAGTGGGCAGGGGAAGGAACAAGAGACCCAGTACTTC.

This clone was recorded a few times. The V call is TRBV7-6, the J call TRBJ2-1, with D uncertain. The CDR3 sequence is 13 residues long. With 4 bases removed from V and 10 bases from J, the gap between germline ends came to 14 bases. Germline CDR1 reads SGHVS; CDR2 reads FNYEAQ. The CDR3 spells CASSSTALGEQFF. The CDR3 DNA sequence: TGTGCCAGCAGCTCAACAGCATTAGGAGAGCAGTTCTTC.

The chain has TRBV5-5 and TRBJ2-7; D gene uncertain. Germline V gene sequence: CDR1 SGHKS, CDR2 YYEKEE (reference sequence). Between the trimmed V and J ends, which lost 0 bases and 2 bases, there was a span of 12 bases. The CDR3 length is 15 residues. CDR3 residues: CASSLGYVQTYEQYF. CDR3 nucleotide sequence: TGTGCCAGCAGCTTGGGGTATGTACAAACCTACGAGCAGTACTTC. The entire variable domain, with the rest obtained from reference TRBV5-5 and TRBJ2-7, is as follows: DAGVTQSPTHLIKTRGQQVTLRCSPISGHKSVSWYQQVLGQGPQFIFQYYEKEERGRGNFPDRFSARQFPNYSSELNVNALLLGDSALYLCASSLGYVQTYEQYFGPGTRLTVT.

The CDR3 sequence is CAWSSGTGEYQPQHF. The CDR3, as DNA: TGTGCCTGGAGCTCCGGGACAGGGGAATATCAGCCCCAGCATTTT. This chain connects TRBV30 to TRBJ1-5; 10 nucleotides line up with TRBD1. Germline assignment: CDR1 GTSNPN and CDR2 SVGIG (reference sequence). V was pared by 3 bases and J by 5 bases, with 7 bases of the junction left unmatched. The length of the CDR3 is 15 residues.

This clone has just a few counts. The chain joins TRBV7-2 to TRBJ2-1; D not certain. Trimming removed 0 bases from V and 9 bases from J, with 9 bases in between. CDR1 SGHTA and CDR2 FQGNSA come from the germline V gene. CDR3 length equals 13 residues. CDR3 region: CASSLAKTGEQFF. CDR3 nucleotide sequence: TGTGCCAGCAGCTTAGCTAAGACTGGTGAGCAGTTCTTC. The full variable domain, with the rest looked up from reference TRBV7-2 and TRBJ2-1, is GAGVSQSPSNKVTEKGKDVELRCDPISGHTALYWYRQSLGQGLEFLIYFQGNSAPDKSGLPSDRFSAERTGGSVSTLTIQRTQQEDSAVYLCASSLAKTGEQFFGPGTRLTVL.

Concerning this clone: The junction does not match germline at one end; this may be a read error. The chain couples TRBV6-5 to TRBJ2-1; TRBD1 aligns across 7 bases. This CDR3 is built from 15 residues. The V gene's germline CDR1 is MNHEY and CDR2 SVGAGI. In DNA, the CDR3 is TGTGCCATCAGTTCCGGGACAGCGTACGGCAATGAGCAGTTCTTC. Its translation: CAISSGTAYGNEQFF.

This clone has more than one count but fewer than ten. This CDR3 reads CASRSGTSGRVPYNEQFF. DNA for the CDR3: TGTGCCAGCAGATCCGGGACTAGCGGGAGGGTACCCTACAATGAGCAGTTCTTC. The chain has TRBV7-2 and TRBJ2-1; 16 bases line up with TRBD2. V lost 6 bases and J lost 2; bases outside the gene matches: 7. The CDR3 consists of 18 residues. Germline CDR1 is SGHTA and CDR2 is FQGNSA.

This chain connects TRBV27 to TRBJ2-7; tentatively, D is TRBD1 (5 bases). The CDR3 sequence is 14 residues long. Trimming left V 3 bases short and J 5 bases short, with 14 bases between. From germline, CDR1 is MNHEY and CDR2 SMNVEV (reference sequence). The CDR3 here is CASSFGRVEHEQYF. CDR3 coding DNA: TGTGCCAGCAGTTTTGGCAGGGTGGAACACGAGCAGTACTTC.

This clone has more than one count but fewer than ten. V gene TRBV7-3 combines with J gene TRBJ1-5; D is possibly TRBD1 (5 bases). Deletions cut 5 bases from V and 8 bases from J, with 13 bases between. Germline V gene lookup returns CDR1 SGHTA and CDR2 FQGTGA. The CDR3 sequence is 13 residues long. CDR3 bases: TGTGCCAGCAGCCCCTCCACCAGGGAGCCCCAGCATTTT. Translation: CASSPSTREPQHF.

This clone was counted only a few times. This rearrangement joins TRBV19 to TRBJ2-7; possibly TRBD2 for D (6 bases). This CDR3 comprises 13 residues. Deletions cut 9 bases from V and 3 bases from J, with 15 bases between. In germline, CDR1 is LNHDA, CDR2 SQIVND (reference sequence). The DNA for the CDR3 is TGTGCCAGCCGGACGGGGGAGAACTACGAGCAGTACTTC. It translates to CASRTGENYEQYF.

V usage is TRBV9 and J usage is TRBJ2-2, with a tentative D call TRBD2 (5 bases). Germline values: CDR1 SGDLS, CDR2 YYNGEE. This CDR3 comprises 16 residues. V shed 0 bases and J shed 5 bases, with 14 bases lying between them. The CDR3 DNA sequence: TGTGCCAGCAGCGTAGGGGGTGGAGGTGGGACCGGGGAGCTGTTTTTT. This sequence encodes CASSVGGGGGTGELFF.

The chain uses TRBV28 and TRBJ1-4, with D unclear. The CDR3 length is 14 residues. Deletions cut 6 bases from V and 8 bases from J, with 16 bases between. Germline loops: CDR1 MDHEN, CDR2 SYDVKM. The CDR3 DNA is TGTGCCAGCAGGCCTTGGAGAGTCAAGGAAAAACTGTTTTTT. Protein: CASRPWRVKEKLFF. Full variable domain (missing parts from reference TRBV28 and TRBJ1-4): DVKVTQSSRYLVKRTGEKVFLECVQDMDHENMFWYRQDPGLGLRLIYFSYDVKMKEKGDIPEGYSVSREKKERFSLILESASTNQTSMYLCASRPWRVKEKLFFGSGTQLSVL.

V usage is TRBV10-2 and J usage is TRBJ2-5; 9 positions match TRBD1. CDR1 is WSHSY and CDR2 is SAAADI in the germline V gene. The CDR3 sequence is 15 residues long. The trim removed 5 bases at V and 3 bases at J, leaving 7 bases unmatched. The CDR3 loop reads CASSSQGALEETQYF. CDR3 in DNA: TGCGCCAGCAGTTCACAGGGGGCATTGGAAGAGACCCAGTACTTC.

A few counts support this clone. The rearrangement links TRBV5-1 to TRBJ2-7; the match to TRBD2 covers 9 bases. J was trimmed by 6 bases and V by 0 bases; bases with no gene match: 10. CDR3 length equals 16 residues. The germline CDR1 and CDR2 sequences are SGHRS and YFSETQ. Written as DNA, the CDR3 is TGCGCCAGCAGCTTGGGCCACGTAGCGGGAGTATCCGAGCAGTACTTC. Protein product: CASSLGHVAGVSEQYF.

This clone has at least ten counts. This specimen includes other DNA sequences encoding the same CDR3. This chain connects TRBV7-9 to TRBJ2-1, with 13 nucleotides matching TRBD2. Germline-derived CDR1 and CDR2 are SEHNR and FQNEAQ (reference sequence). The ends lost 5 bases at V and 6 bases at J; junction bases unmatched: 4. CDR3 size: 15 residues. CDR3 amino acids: CASSLTSGRANEQFF. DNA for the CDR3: TGTGCCAGCAGCCTTACTAGCGGGAGGGCCAATGAGCAGTTCTTC.

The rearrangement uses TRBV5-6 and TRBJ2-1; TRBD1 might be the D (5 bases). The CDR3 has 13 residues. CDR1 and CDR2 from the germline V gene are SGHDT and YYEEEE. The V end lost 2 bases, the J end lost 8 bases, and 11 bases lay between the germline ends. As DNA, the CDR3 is TGTGCCAGCAGCTTTAACAGGTACGATGAGCAGTTCTTC. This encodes CASSFNRYDEQFF. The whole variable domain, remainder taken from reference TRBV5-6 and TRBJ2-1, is DAGVTQSPTHLIKTRGQQVTLRCSPKSGHDTVSWYQQALGQGPQFIFQYYEEEERQRGNFPDRFSGHQFPNYSSELNVNALLLGDSALYLCASSFNRYDEQFFGPGTRLTVL.